This T cell receptor (beta chain) was profiled in a study of blood T cell repertoires in COVID-19. V lost 7 bases, J lost 3 bases, and 16 bases lay in between. Per germline, CDR1 SNHLY and CDR2 FYNNEI. The CDR3 runs to 14 residues. Sequencing used immunoSEQ multiplex PCR; TCRdb keeps in-frame clones, though not all of them. The repertoire holds 160,000 or so clones, with about 83% as singletons. The sequenced material came from peripheral blood. This chain links TRBV2 with TRBJ2-7; a weak D match, TRBD2 (6 bases). This TCR was sampled from a woman of 80 years or more with acute or convalescent COVID-19. DNA for the CDR3: TGTGCCAGCACCGCGGGACTCATATACTACGAGCAGTACTTC. This encodes CASTAGLIYYEQYF.